The entry below gives a single TCR beta chain sequence along with its context. The record originates from a study of T-cell reconstitution after alpha-beta-depleted transplantation in children. Unique molecular identifiers were built into the TCRbeta library. TCRdb itself ran the PCR reads through MiXCR, one entry per CDR3 protein. Counted here are roughly 100,000 distinct CDR3 sequences, 7% to 9% occurring once; the ten biggest clones make up 5.5% to 7%. Germline loops: CDR1 GTSNPN, CDR2 SVGIG (reference sequence). The V and J ends lost 3 bases and 7 bases respectively, with 16 bases between them. The CDR3 extends over 13 amino acids.

Sequenced here: PBMCs from the stem cell graft donor, sampled from the stem cell graft. This rearrangement joins TRBV30 to TRBJ2-7; TRBD1 or TRBD2 may be the D gene (7 bases each). This sequence was found in a human donor who donated a stem cell graft to a child with congenital amegakaryocytic thrombocytopenia. The CDR3 region has the DNA TGTGCCTGGAGCAGGGGGTCCGGGGGGGAGCAGTACTTC. Protein product: CAWSRGSGGEQYF.